A single sample gave rise to the 7 T cell receptor beta chains below, sequenced in a study of blood T cells in healthy people across ages. Sample-barcoded 5' priming and a J-beta primer mix drove a second PCR of roughly 6 to 12 cycles. TCRdb re-analysed the 5' RACE reads in MiXCR, keeping a single row per CDR3 protein. The table shows some 1.7 million distinct CDR3 sequences, with 28% occurring only once. The sample comprised blood. These TCRs come from a young woman in good health.

The V gene is TRBV20-1, the J gene TRBJ2-7; D is tentatively TRBD1 or TRBD2 (6 bases each). The CDR3 is 14 amino acids. Trimming removed 3 bases from V and 4 bases from J, with 16 bases in between. Germline CDR1 and CDR2: DFQATT and SNEGSKA (reference sequence). CDR3 sequence (DNA): TGCAGTGCTAGCACGGGGGCGCAGGGTTACGAGCAGTACTTC. Translated: CSASTGAQGYEQYF.

There are many counts of this clonotype. The genes are TRBV7-8 and TRBJ2-4; 8 bases match TRBD1. Germline V gene data show CDR1 as SGHVS and CDR2 as FQNEAQ. With V trimmed by 5 bases and J by 12 bases, 9 bases remained unmatched. CDR3 size: 13 residues. The chain's CDR3 is CASSPGQGEDQYF. CDR3 coding DNA: TGTGCCAGCAGCCCCGGACAGGGCGAGGATCAGTACTTC. Full variable domain (outside the CDR3, taken from reference TRBV7-8 and TRBJ2-4): GAGVSQSPRYKVAKRGQDVALRCDPISGHVSLFWYQQALGQGPEFLTYFQNEAQLDKSGLPSDRFFAERPEGSVSTLKIQRTQQEDSAVYLCASSPGQGEDQYFGAGTRLSVL.

The sample holds many counts of this clonotype. J is TRBJ2-1 and V is TRBV6-2 or TRBV6-3; perhaps TRBD1 as D (6 bases). The CDR3 sequence is 14 residues long. CDR1 and CDR2 from the germline V gene are MNHEY and SVGEGT. Trimming took off 8 bases at V and 7 bases at J, with 18 bases between the two ends. DNA of the CDR3: TGTGCCAGCCTAACGTGGGGACATCGGAATGAGCAGTTCTTC. Translation gives CASLTWGHRNEQFF.

This clonotype has ten or more counts. The J gene is TRBJ1-5, the V gene TRBV4-2; D gene unclear. Trimming took off 0 bases at V and 5 bases at J, with 5 bases between the two ends. The germline CDR1 and CDR2 sequences are LGHNA and YNFKEQ. The CDR3 runs to 13 residues. This chain's CDR3 is CASSQEWDQPQHF. In DNA, the CDR3 is TGTGCCAGCAGCCAAGAATGGGATCAGCCCCAGCATTTT.

This clonotype was seen a few times. This chain uses TRBV6-5 with TRBJ1-1, with 9 bases fitting TRBD1. Germline values: CDR1 MNHEY, CDR2 SVGAGI. This CDR3 spans 15 amino acids. Losses at the gene ends were 5 bases for V and 6 bases for J; bases not matched to a gene: 10. CDR3 coding DNA: TGTGCCAGCAGTCATGGACAGGGGAGGCTATCTGAAGCTTTCTTT. Protein: CASSHGQGRLSEAFF.

There are a few counts of this clonotype. The J gene is TRBJ2-6, the V gene TRBV6-2 or TRBV6-3; 10 bases match TRBD1. V shed 2 bases, J shed 0 bases, and the junction held 10 bases outside the gene matches. CDR3 length: 20 residues. Germline CDR1 MNHEY, CDR2 SVGEGT. The CDR3 sequence is CASSYESGQGVSSGANVLTF. In DNA, the CDR3 is TGTGCCAGCAGTTACGAAAGCGGACAGGGGGTTAGCTCTGGGGCCAACGTCCTGACTTTC.

Worth noting for this clonotype: A much larger clone differs by one base, so this may be a read error. The chain uses TRBV20-1 and TRBJ2-7; 10 nucleotides line up with TRBD2. Per the germline V gene, CDR1 is DFQATT and CDR2 is SNEGSKA (reference sequence). V was pared by 3 bases and J by 2 bases, with 7 bases of the junction left unmatched. The CDR3 contains 15 residues. The CDR3 sequence is CSASDPGLAPYEQYF. As DNA, the CDR3 is TGCAGTGCTAGCGATCCGGGACTAGCGCCCTACGAGCAGTACTTC.